Below are 16 T cell receptor beta chains sequenced from a single sample in a study of CD8+CD57+ T cells in acquired aplastic anemia. Both TCR beta VDJ combination and CDR3 sequence profiling were carried out. Genomic DNA was the template for this profiling. TCRdb re-called the reads through MiXCR, storing one row per CDR3 protein. The sample includes approximately 380,000 distinct CDR3 sequences, about 70% of them seen just once. The sequencing input was sorted CD4+, CD8+, or CD8+CD57+ T cells (not recorded which) from PBMCs. The receptors were gathered from a human donor in good health, serving as a control.

Regarding this clonotype: In this CDR3 the conserved last residue, phenylalanine or tryptophan, is missing, so a read error is likely. No DNA is shown, since the ends of the CDR3 on it are uncertain; the CDR3 is the one TCRdb lists. The chain recombines TRBV10-3 with TRBJ2-7. The length of the CDR3 is 14 amino acids, counting both ends. Germline CDR1 and CDR2: ENHRY and SYGVKD. CDR3 residues: CAISDQASHCEHYG.

Comments on this clonotype: A much bigger clone sits one base away, suggesting this may be a read error. The rearrangement links TRBV10-3 to TRBJ2-5; D may be TRBD1 (6 bases). With 6 bases removed from V and 5 bases from J, the gap between germline ends came to 13 bases. Per the germline V gene, CDR1 is ENHRY and CDR2 is SYGVKD. CDR3 length: 13 residues. The DNA of the CDR3 is TGTGCCATCAGAGGGACAAATCGGGAGACCCAGTACTTC. Protein: CAIRGTNRETQYF.

A word on this clonotype: At one end the junction does not follow the germline gene, possibly because of a read error. The chain uses TRBV2 and TRBJ1-3; no definite D call. This CDR3 has 13 amino acids. Germline CDR1 and CDR2: SNHLY and FYNNEI. The CDR3 DNA sequence: TGTGCCAGCAGCTTGGTGACGGAAAACACCAAAGATTTT. Amino acids: CASSLVTENTKDF.

The chain has TRBV4-1 and TRBJ1-6; TRBD1 matches 7 bases. V shed 0 bases, J shed 9 bases, and the junction held 5 bases outside the gene matches. Germline loops: CDR1 MGHRA, CDR2 YSYEKL. The CDR3 totals 15 residues. The DNA for the CDR3 is TGCGCCAGCAGCCAAGATGGGACAGTCTTTTCACCCCTCCACTTT. It specifies CASSQDGTVFSPLHF.

The rearrangement joins TRBV29-1 to TRBJ1-6; perhaps TRBD1 as D (5 bases). Germline values: CDR1 SQVTM, CDR2 ANQGSEA. The CDR3 is 13 amino acids. In DNA form, the CDR3 reads TGCAGTGCTAGGCTCCCGGGGGGGTCACCCCTCCACTTT. Translated, it gives CSARLPGGSPLHF.

As regards this clonotype: The limits of the CDR3 on the DNA are not certain, so only TCRdb's listed CDR3 is given. The chain links TRBV7-8 to TRBJ2-5; the table calls TRBD2, which could not be checked here. The germline gives CDR1 SGHVS, CDR2 FQNEAQ. Including both end residues, the CDR3 is 18 amino acids long. This CDR3 is CASSLDNSPLHFGETQYF.

Only one count was recorded for this clonotype. The chain is built from TRBV6-5 and TRBJ1-4, with D perhaps matching TRBD1 (5 bases). The CDR3 is 14 amino acids. Trimming took 10 bases from V and 11 from J, leaving 23 bases between them. Germline CDR1 is MNHEY and CDR2 is SVGAGI. The CDR3 here is CAIIKGTGFEKLFF. The CDR3, as DNA: TGTGCCATCATAAAAGGGACCGGGTTTGAGAAACTGTTTTTT.

This rearrangement joins TRBV15 to TRBJ1-2; D call uncertain. Germline CDR1 reads LNHNV; CDR2 reads YYDKDF (reference sequence). The ends were cut back, 5 bases at V and 6 bases at J, with 16 bases in the middle. This CDR3 has 14 amino acids. The CDR3 DNA reads TGTGCCACCAGCGTCAGATCCCGGGCGGATGGCTACACCTTC. Translated: CATSVRSRADGYTF.

The chain recombines TRBV6-4 with TRBJ2-7; 9 bases agree with TRBD1. This CDR3 has 17 residues. Trimming cost V 6 bases and J 5 bases; bases outside gene matches: 17. Looked up from germline, CDR1 is MRHNA and CDR2 is SNTAGT. CDR3 sequence (DNA): TGTGCCAGCAGCGTCGCCGGGACAGGGAAGTTCGTTGACGAGCAGTACTTC. This codes for CASSVAGTGKFVDEQYF.

Comment on this clonotype: The CDR3 ends on some other residue instead of the conserved phenylalanine or tryptophan, so this is likely a read error. The rearrangement joins TRBV2 to TRBJ2-3; D unclear. The CDR3 runs 14 residues. The germline V gene has CDR1 SNHLY and CDR2 FYNNEI. V was shortened by 6 bases and J by 7 bases, with 17 bases between the two germline ends. DNA of the CDR3: TGTGCCAGCAGCTTAGCAACCAGCTCCCATACGCAGTATTAT. It translates to CASSLATSSHTQYY.

Regarding this clonotype: Germline and junction disagree at one end, which may indicate a read error. V is TRBV7-4 and J is TRBJ2-7, with a tentative D call TRBD2 (5 bases). This CDR3 is built from 14 residues. Germline V gene lookup returns CDR1 SGHVT and CDR2 SQSDAQ. The CDR3 loop reads CASRLCGSLEEELF. As DNA, the CDR3 is TGTGCCAGCAGGTTATGCGGTTCTTTGGAGGAGGAGTTATTC.

The gene calls are TRBV19 and TRBJ2-7; 7 bases line up with TRBD1. From germline, CDR1 is LNHDA and CDR2 SQIVND (reference sequence). V was clipped by 6 bases and J by 5 bases; unmatched bases: 10. This CDR3 region has 14 residues. CDR3 amino acids: CASRTRDRGHEQYF. DNA for the CDR3: TGTGCCAGTAGAACTAGGGACAGAGGACACGAGCAGTACTTC.

The genes are TRBV24-1 and TRBJ2-3, with TRBD2 as a possible D gene (6 bases). The V end lost 11 bases, the J end lost 0 bases, and 8 bases lay between the germline ends. Germline V gives CDR1 KGHDR, CDR2 SFDVKD. The CDR3 has 12 residues. The chain's CDR3 is CASGTSTDTQYF. The CDR3 DNA reads as TGTGCCAGCGGGACCAGCACAGATACGCAGTATTTT.

Many counts were recorded for this clonotype. V gene TRBV5-1 combines with J gene TRBJ1-2; 9 bases align to TRBD1. Germline V gene sequence: CDR1 SGHRS, CDR2 YFSETQ. This CDR3 region has 15 residues. Unmatched junction bases numbered 5, after V lost 1 base and J lost 4 bases. The CDR3 region is CASSLPGTGLYGYTF. In DNA, the CDR3 is TGCGCCAGCAGCTTGCCCGGGACAGGGCTCTATGGCTACACCTTC.

V is TRBV9 and J is TRBJ1-6, with no clear D. Deletions cut 4 bases from V and 8 bases from J, with 16 bases between. This CDR3 spans 15 amino acids. Germline-derived CDR1 and CDR2 are SGDLS and YYNGEE. CDR3 residues: CASSHAGAWDSPLHF. In DNA form, the CDR3 reads TGTGCCAGCAGCCACGCTGGCGCATGGGATTCACCCCTCCACTTT.

This clonotype was seen repeatedly, ten times or more. The chain combines TRBV5-1 with TRBJ2-1; 7 positions agree with TRBD2. J was trimmed by 4 bases and V by 2 bases; bases with no gene match: 6. The germline CDR1 and CDR2 sequences are SGHRS and YFSETQ. The CDR3 spans 15 residues. In DNA, the CDR3 is TGCGCCAGCAGCTTTAGGAGCGGGGAGTACAATGAGCAGTTCTTC. Encoded protein: CASSFRSGEYNEQFF.